One and the same sample provided the 6 T cell receptor beta chains below, sequenced in a study of T cell responses to AZD1222 COVID-19 vaccine. TCRdb's table, derived via immunoSEQ multiplex PCR, lists solely in-frame clones and lacks some. The sample yields 200,000 to 300,000 clones, 93% seen once. Sequenced here: peripheral blood, sampled on day 0 of AZD1222 vaccination. The receptor set was obtained from an adult in good health.

This chain connects TRBV6-5 to TRBJ1-4, with D possibly being TRBD1 (5 bases). Germline V gene lookup returns CDR1 MNHEY and CDR2 SVGAGI. The CDR3 is made up of 13 amino acids. V lost 6 bases and J 8 bases, leaving 13 bases between the germline ends. The CDR3 loop reads CASRGDRLEKLFF. In DNA, the CDR3 is TGTGCCAGCAGAGGGGACCGTTTGGAAAAACTGTTTTTT.

CDR3 DNA: TGTGCCAGCACCCGGACGTGGGAGACAGGGGTTTATGGCTACACCTTC. This translates into CASTRTWETGVYGYTF. The chain recombines TRBV5-6 with TRBJ1-2; 8 bases align to TRBD1. The CDR3 loop spans 16 amino acids. Unmatched junction bases numbered 15, after V lost 6 bases and J lost 5 bases. CDR1 and CDR2 (germline): SGHDT, YYEEEE.

The V and J genes are TRBV28 and TRBJ2-3; a possible D gene is TRBD2 (5 bases). CDR1 and CDR2 (germline): MDHEN, SYDVKM. V was pared by 0 bases and J by 0 bases, with 10 bases between. There are 16 residues in the CDR3. The DNA for the CDR3 is TGTGCCAGCAGTTTATGGCGGGTAACCAGCACAGATACGCAGTATTTT. It yields the protein CASSLWRVTSTDTQYF.

This sequence joins TRBV28 and TRBJ1-2; the D gene is possibly TRBD1 (5 bases). V dropped 3 bases and J dropped 2 bases, with 7 bases sitting between them. CDR1 and CDR2 from the germline V gene are MDHEN and SYDVKM. CDR3 length equals 13 residues. CDR3 protein: CASSFWGNYGYTF. The CDR3 DNA follows: TGTGCCAGCAGTTTTTGGGGGAACTATGGCTACACCTTC.

The chain combines TRBV20-1 with TRBJ1-6, with unresolved D. V dropped 3 bases and J dropped 8 bases, with 11 bases sitting between them. CDR1 is DFQATT, CDR2 SNEGSKA, per germline (reference sequence). The CDR3 length is 13 residues. The CDR3 region is CSASKDQDSPLHF. The CDR3 region has the DNA TGCAGTGCTAGTAAGGATCAGGATTCACCCCTCCACTTT.

The chain combines TRBV2 with TRBJ1-2, with D perhaps matching TRBD1 (6 bases). Germline V gives CDR1 SNHLY, CDR2 FYNNEI. This CDR3 region has 12 residues. V was shortened by 6 bases and J by 8 bases, with 13 bases between the two germline ends. In DNA form, the CDR3 reads TGTGCCAGCAGGGATGGGACAACGGGCTACACCTTC. The encoded protein is CASRDGTTGYTF.